This T cell receptor beta chain comes out of a study of T cells in women clearing cervical HPV infection. Germline values: CDR1 SGHTA, CDR2 FQGTGA. V gave up 3 bases and J gave up 6 bases; unmatched junction bases: 8. This CDR3 has 16 residues. This table comes from immunoSEQ multiplex PCR, and its TCRdb copy is limited to in-frame clones, with some not included. This repertoire comprises 20,000 to 25,000 clones; its ten largest clones make up approximately 24%. With respect to this clone: The read falls 3 residues short of the CDR3 end, and the missing part is taken from the germline J gene.

The chain carries TRBV7-3 and TRBJ2-3; 11 bases line up with TRBD2. The clonotype was recovered from a woman aged 18 to 75 with a cervical HPV16 infection that either progressed to CIN3+ or cleared (not recorded which). The sample taken for sequencing was blood buffy coat. CDR3 bases read: TGTGCCAGCAGCTTCATGACTAGCGGGGCGGGGGATACG. It translates to CASSFMTSGAGDT. The whole CDR3 sequence reads CASSFMTSGAGDTQYF.